This entry lists 32 T cell receptor beta chains sequenced from one sample in a study of regulatory T cells in long-lasting Graves disease. TCR beta libraries were built with iRepertoire HTBI primers and Arm-PCR of CDR3 regions. TCRdb analysed the multiplex PCR reads with MiXCR anew, one entry per CDR3 protein. This table has more than 450,000 distinct CDR3 sequences, around 11% appearing once. Regarding time point: newly diagnosed GD, antithyroid drugs for less than 3 months. Extracted RNA from PBMCs served as the source of the TCR library. A further study also used this sample, focusing on T cells in Graves' hyperthyroidism and ophthalmopathy.

This specimen consisted of peripheral blood mononuclear cells (PBMCs), obtained at new diagnosis, from a patient treated with antithyroid drugs. These receptor sequences come from a woman aged 25 to 39 with Graves disease.

This clonotype was observed at least ten times. The chain links TRBV28 to TRBJ2-7; D gene unclear. Germline values: CDR1 MDHEN, CDR2 SYDVKM. The CDR3 spans 15 residues. V lost 3 bases, J lost 6 bases, and 18 bases lay in between. The DNA of the CDR3 is TGTGCCAGCAGTTTTTCTTCGGAGCTCTGGGGCGAGCAGTACTTC. It translates to CASSFSSELWGEQYF.

This clonotype was counted at least ten times. This sequence joins TRBV3-1 and TRBJ1-3; D is undetermined. Deletions cut 6 bases from V and 0 bases from J, with 3 bases between. This CDR3 region has 12 residues. Germline CDR1 reads LGHDT; CDR2 reads YNNKEL (reference sequence). This chain's CDR3 is CASSYSGNTIYF. The CDR3 coding sequence is TGTGCCAGCAGTTACTCTGGAAACACCATATATTTT.

This clonotype was observed at least ten times. The gene calls are TRBV6-1 and TRBJ2-7, with 9 bases lining up with TRBD1. CDR1 and CDR2 from the germline V gene are MNHNS and SASEGT. V shed 7 bases and J 4 bases; nucleotides not matched to a gene: 8. The CDR3 spans 14 residues. The CDR3 coding sequence is TGTGCCAGCATTCGAAGACAGGGGGGGTACGAGCAGTACTTC. This translates into CASIRRQGGYEQYF.

This clonotype was seen only a few times. V gene TRBV28 combines with J gene TRBJ2-3, with unresolved D. CDR3 length: 17 amino acids. The germline gives CDR1 MDHEN, CDR2 SYDVKM. V lost 6 bases and J 0 bases, leaving 19 bases between the germline ends. The CDR3 loop is CASRLRQYTSSTDTQYF. CDR3 bases: TGTGCCAGCAGACTCAGGCAGTACACGTCTAGCACAGATACGCAGTATTTT.

Ten or more counts support this clonotype. This chain joins TRBV5-5 and TRBJ2-1, with 11 bases matching TRBD2. With V trimmed by 2 bases and J by 4 bases, 5 bases remained unmatched. CDR1 and CDR2 from the germline V gene are SGHKS and YYEKEE (reference sequence). CDR3 length: 16 amino acids. CDR3 loop: CASSFDTSGSYNEQFF. The CDR3 region has the DNA TGTGCCAGCAGCTTTGATACTAGCGGGAGTTACAATGAGCAGTTCTTC.

The V and J genes are TRBV10-2 and TRBJ2-1; the match to TRBD2 covers 8 bases. The germline gives CDR1 WSHSY, CDR2 SAAADI. The CDR3 has 15 residues. V lost 7 bases to trimming and J lost 3 bases; unmatched junction nucleotides: 8. The chain's CDR3 is CASTRSGGFYNEQFF. In DNA form, the CDR3 reads TGCGCCAGCACCCGGAGCGGGGGATTCTACAATGAGCAGTTCTTC.

J is TRBJ2-3 and V is TRBV5-1, with 7 bases identical to TRBD1. The CDR3 extends over 12 amino acids. Trimming took 7 bases from V and 5 from J; bases not matched to a gene: 4. Germline V gene sequence: CDR1 SGHRS, CDR2 YFSETQ. As DNA, the CDR3 is TGCGCCAGCCGACAGGGCCAAGATACGCAGTATTTT. Residues: CASRQGQDTQYF. Full variable domain (outside the CDR3, taken from reference TRBV5-1 and TRBJ2-3): KAGVTQTPRYLIKTRGQQVTLSCSPISGHRSVSWYQQTPGQGLQFLFEYFSETQRNKGNFPGRFSGRQFSNSRSEMNVSTLELGDSALYLCASRQGQDTQYFGPGTRLTVL.

This clonotype was detected ten times or more. The genes are TRBV12-3 or TRBV12-4 and TRBJ2-7; 7 nucleotides align to TRBD1. The CDR3 extends over 17 amino acids. The V gene end was trimmed by 5 bases and the J gene end by 1 base; junction bases not matched to a gene: 14. As DNA, the CDR3 is TGTGCCAGCAGTCCCTCTGGGACAGCCTATCGTTCCTACGAGCAGTACTTC. Its translation: CASSPSGTAYRSYEQYF.

With regard to this clonotype: A read error is possible here, since a much larger clone lies one base away. The chain links TRBV7-8 to TRBJ2-1; D gene ambiguous. The germline V gene has CDR1 SGHVS and CDR2 FQNEAQ. The CDR3 runs to 13 residues. Trimming removed 1 base at V and 10 bases at J, with 11 bases between. CDR3 nucleotide sequence: TGTGCCAGCAGCTTAGGGCAGTTCTACGAGCAGTTCTTC. It codes for CASSLGQFYEQFF.

This clonotype was counted ten times or more. The chain links TRBV19 to TRBJ1-1; D not certain. Germline V gives CDR1 LNHDA, CDR2 SQIVND (reference sequence). Trimming took off 7 bases at V and 1 base at J, with 13 bases between the two ends. The CDR3 is made up of 14 amino acids. The CDR3 region has the DNA TGTGCCAGTACCCAGGTGGTTTGGAACACTGAAGCTTTCTTT. The encoded protein is CASTQVVWNTEAFF.

This rearrangement joins TRBV9 to TRBJ2-3; D is uncertain. The CDR3 has 14 amino acids. CDR1 is SGDLS, CDR2 YYNGEE, per germline. The V and J ends lost 0 bases and 1 base respectively, with 6 bases between them. Written as DNA, the CDR3 is TGTGCCAGCAGCGTAGCGTCGGGCACAGATACGCAGTATTTT. It specifies CASSVASGTDTQYF.

This clonotype was detected ten times or more. The J gene is TRBJ2-7, the V gene TRBV12-3 or TRBV12-4; 7 bases are a match to TRBD1. This CDR3 spans 15 amino acids. The V segment lost 5 bases and the J segment 2 bases; nucleotides outside the gene matches: 9. The CDR3, as DNA: TGTGCCAGCAGTCTGGCCAAGGGGGCCCCCTACGAGCAGTACTTC. Protein product: CASSLAKGAPYEQYF.

This clonotype was observed at least ten times. The V gene is TRBV6-2 or TRBV6-3, the J gene TRBJ1-5; tentatively, D is TRBD1 (6 bases). This CDR3 is built from 15 residues. Trimming pared 6 bases from V and 0 bases from J, leaving 12 bases between. Germline V lookup: CDR1 MNHEY, CDR2 SVGEGT. The CDR3 is CASRKGQYSNQPQHF. The DNA for the CDR3 is TGTGCCAGCAGGAAGGGACAATATAGCAATCAGCCCCAGCATTTT.

This clonotype was observed many times. The chain employs TRBV5-6 and TRBJ2-1; TRBD2 matches at 8 bases. The trim removed 2 bases at V and 3 bases at J, leaving 16 bases unmatched. The CDR3 length is 19 residues. Germline V gives CDR1 SGHDT, CDR2 YYEEEE. CDR3 DNA sequence: TGTGCCAGCAGCTTCCCGACAACAAGACTAGCGAGCATCTACAATGAGCAGTTCTTC. Translating gives CASSFPTTRLASIYNEQFF.

In its sample, this clonotype was seen many times. CDR3 bases: TGTGCCAGCAGTTTGCTTGGCGGGGGTCCCTACGAGCAGTACTTC. It yields the protein CASSLLGGGPYEQYF. This chain links TRBV28 with TRBJ2-7; 7 bases agree with TRBD2. V was clipped by 3 bases and J by 2 bases; unmatched bases: 7. From germline, CDR1 is MDHEN and CDR2 SYDVKM. This CDR3 is built from 15 residues.

The genes are TRBV14 and TRBJ2-1, with TRBD2 matching over 9 bases. V trimming: 4 bases; J trimming: 4 bases; junction bases outside the gene matches: 11. This CDR3 is built from 17 residues. Germline lookup yields CDR1 SGHDN and CDR2 FVKESK. CDR3 in amino acids: CASSPSGGLAGYNEQFF. The CDR3 DNA follows: TGTGCCAGCAGCCCCTCGGGTGGGCTAGCGGGGTACAATGAGCAGTTCTTC. The whole variable domain, remainder taken from reference TRBV14 and TRBJ2-1, is EAGVTQFPSHSVIEKGQTVTLRCDPISGHDNLYWYRRVMGKEIKFLLHFVKESKQDESGMPNNRFLAERTGGTYSTLKVQPAELEDSGVYFCASSPSGGLAGYNEQFFGPGTRLTVL.

This clonotype came up many times. The rearrangement joins TRBV7-6 to TRBJ1-3; perhaps TRBD1 as D (5 bases). Per the germline V gene, CDR1 is SGHVS and CDR2 is FNYEAQ. This CDR3 comprises 14 residues. Trimming pared 4 bases from V and 4 bases from J, leaving 11 bases between. Here the CDR3 DNA reads TGTGCCAGCAGCTACGGGGACGGGGGAAACACCATATATTTT. It yields the protein CASSYGDGGNTIYF.

This clonotype has at least ten counts. The J gene is TRBJ2-1, the V gene TRBV10-3, with TRBD2 as a possible D gene (6 bases). This CDR3 comprises 14 residues. V was clipped by 2 bases and J by 7 bases, with 12 bases between them. In germline, CDR1 is ENHRY, CDR2 SYGVKD. In nucleotides, the CDR3 is TGTGCCATCAGTGAGAATGGGGGGTTAAATGAGCAGTTCTTC. This gives the protein CAISENGGLNEQFF.

Turning to this clonotype: A much larger clone differs by one base, so this may be a read error. The V call is TRBV7-3, the J call TRBJ2-5; 7 bases line up with TRBD2. V was clipped by 4 bases and J by 7 bases; unmatched bases: 9. Germline V gives CDR1 SGHTA, CDR2 FQGTGA. CDR3 size: 14 residues. The CDR3 loop is CASSSAGSRGTQYF. The CDR3, as DNA: TGTGCCAGCAGCTCAGCGGGATCCCGGGGGACCCAGTACTTC.

With respect to this clonotype: It is likely a read error: a sequence one base away is far more abundant. V gene TRBV6-1 combines with J gene TRBJ2-5; 10 nucleotides agree with TRBD1. Germline V gene data show CDR1 as MNHNS and CDR2 as SASEGT. V was clipped by 6 bases and J by 3 bases; unmatched bases: 16. This CDR3 contains 18 residues. The CDR3 sequence: CASSYAGGGGTGEETQYF. The DNA of the CDR3 is TGTGCCAGCAGCTACGCAGGGGGTGGGGGGACAGGGGAAGAGACCCAGTACTTC.

This clonotype was recorded at least ten times. The chain employs TRBV2 and TRBJ2-1; tentative D call: TRBD2 (5 bases). The CDR3 has 13 amino acids. CDR1 and CDR2 from the germline V gene are SNHLY and FYNNEI. The ends were cut back, 8 bases at V and 6 bases at J, with 14 bases in the middle. The CDR3 spells CASGGRVGNEQFF. CDR3 in DNA: TGTGCCAGCGGAGGACGGGTCGGCAATGAGCAGTTCTTC. Looking up the rest from reference TRBV2 and TRBJ2-1 gives the full variable domain: EPEVTQTPSHQVTQMGQEVILRCVPISNHLYFYWYRQILGQKVEFLVSFYNNEISEKSEIFDDQFSVERPDGSNFTLKIRSTKLEDSAMYFCASGGRVGNEQFFGPGTRLTVL.

This clonotype occurred many times. This chain uses TRBV6-2 or TRBV6-3 with TRBJ2-1; 12 positions agree with TRBD2. After removal of 0 bases from V and 1 base from J, the junction contained 10 bases not matched to a gene. Germline V gene data show CDR1 as MNHEY and CDR2 as SVGEGT. This CDR3 spans 20 amino acids. The CDR3 DNA reads TGTGCCAGCAGTTACTCGGGGCTAGCGGGAGGGCTCGTGTCCTACAATGAGCAGTTCTTC. Encoded protein: CASSYSGLAGGLVSYNEQFF.

This clonotype was seen at least ten times. This sequence joins TRBV9 and TRBJ1-2, with 7 bases identical to TRBD1. Germline lookup yields CDR1 SGDLS and CDR2 YYNGEE. This CDR3 spans 13 amino acids. V lost 5 bases and J lost 3; bases outside the gene matches: 4. The CDR3: CASSVGQDYGYTF. DNA of the CDR3: TGTGCCAGCAGTGTTGGACAGGACTATGGCTACACCTTC.

This clonotype was seen only a few times. CDR3 region: CAWSFVRDYEQYF. CDR3 sequence (DNA): TGTGCCTGGAGTTTTGTCCGGGACTACGAGCAGTACTTC. The chain is built from TRBV30 and TRBJ2-7; maybe TRBD2 (5 bases). The CDR3 contains 13 residues. Trimming stripped 2 bases from V and 3 bases from J, with 11 bases between. Germline lookup yields CDR1 GTSNPN and CDR2 SVGIG (reference sequence).

The table lists this clonotype with many counts. The rearrangement links TRBV28 to TRBJ1-1; perhaps TRBD1 as D (6 bases). V was pared by 5 bases and J by 4 bases, with 14 bases between. Germline CDR1 MDHEN, CDR2 SYDVKM. The CDR3 is 14 residues long. CDR3 residues: CASSPLRGATEAFF. In DNA form, the CDR3 reads TGTGCCAGCAGTCCTCTCAGGGGTGCCACTGAAGCTTTCTTT.

CDR3 in amino acids: CASSLDGGPRYNEQFF. The DNA of the CDR3 is TGTGCCAGCAGCTTAGACGGGGGCCCCCGCTACAATGAGCAGTTCTTC. J is TRBJ2-1 and V is TRBV7-3, with D perhaps matching TRBD1 or TRBD2 (6 bases each). The CDR3 runs to 16 residues. V dropped 2 bases and J dropped 3 bases, with 14 bases sitting between them. CDR1 and CDR2 (germline): SGHTA, FQGTGA.

The table lists this clonotype with a few counts. V is TRBV20-1 and J is TRBJ2-2; 7 bases are a match to TRBD1. Germline CDR1 and CDR2: DFQATT and SNEGSKA (reference sequence). The CDR3 loop spans 14 amino acids. DNA of the CDR3: TGCAGCCTGGGGCAGGGGGCGAACACCGGGGAGCTGTTTTTT. This codes for CSLGQGANTGELFF.

This clonotype was found a few times. The chain is built from TRBV7-9 and TRBJ1-6; weak D call: TRBD1 (5 bases). CDR3 length: 12 residues. Germline CDR1 reads SEHNR; CDR2 reads FQNEAQ (reference sequence). V dropped 3 bases and J dropped 10 bases, with 7 bases sitting between them. The chain's CDR3 is CASSLGLSPLHF. The CDR3 coding sequence is TGTGCCAGCAGCTTGGGACTCTCACCCCTCCACTTT. Variable domain in full (rest from reference TRBV7-9 and TRBJ1-6): DTGVSQNPRHKITKRGQNVTFRCDPISEHNRLYWYRQTLGQGPEFLTYFQNEAQLEKSRLLSDRFSAERPKGSFSTLEIQRTEQGDSAMYLCASSLGLSPLHFGNGTRLTVT.

V gene TRBV7-8 combines with J gene TRBJ1-2, with D maybe TRBD1 (5 bases). Germline lookup yields CDR1 SGHVS and CDR2 FQNEAQ. The CDR3 covers 14 residues. V was pared by 4 bases and J by 10 bases, with 19 bases between. The CDR3 reads CASSSYTGLRDYTF. CDR3 DNA sequence: TGTGCCAGCAGCTCGTACACGGGGCTTCGGGACTACACCTTC.

This clonotype was seen at least ten times. V gene TRBV20-1 combines with J gene TRBJ1-5, with TRBD1 as a possible D gene (5 bases). The germline gives CDR1 DFQATT, CDR2 SNEGSKA (reference sequence). V was clipped by 5 bases and J by 4 bases, with 9 bases between them. The CDR3 runs 12 residues. The CDR3: CSAAQGNQPQHF. CDR3 nucleotides: TGCAGTGCTGCTCAGGGAAATCAGCCCCAGCATTTT.

The CDR3 protein is CASSLKDFNEQFF. CDR3 nucleotide sequence: TGTGCCAGCAGCTTAAAGGACTTCAATGAGCAGTTCTTC. The J gene is TRBJ2-1, the V gene TRBV7-9; TRBD2 is a possible D gene (5 bases). This CDR3 is built from 13 residues. CDR1 is SEHNR, CDR2 FQNEAQ, per germline (reference sequence). Trimming took 2 bases from V and 6 from J, leaving 8 bases between them.

This clonotype was seen repeatedly, ten times or more. The chain uses TRBV20-1 and TRBJ2-1; 11 positions agree with TRBD2. Per the germline V gene, CDR1 is DFQATT and CDR2 is SNEGSKA (reference sequence). The CDR3 loop spans 13 amino acids. The V segment lost 3 bases and the J segment 10 bases; nucleotides outside the gene matches: 5. CDR3 bases: TGCAGTGCTAGGACTAGCGGGGTGGAAGAGCAGTTCTTC. This translates into CSARTSGVEEQFF.